A selection of T cell receptor beta chains follows, all from one sample in a study of blood T cell repertoires in COVID-19. Measured with immunoSEQ multiplex PCR; TCRdb has only the in-frame clones, and not every one. The table has under 450,000 clones, approximately 84% seen once. The sample was PBMCs or T cells enriched from blood (not recorded which). The receptors derive from a woman aged 30 to 39 who had recovered from COVID-19. CDR3s include the opening cysteine and the closing phenylalanine or tryptophan. D genes are given only for firm matches. Clone size is stated in some rows and not others, as once, few, many or a class when expanded.

d_gene: TRBD2
v_gene: TRBV28
j_gene: TRBJ2-7
abundance: -
CDR3nt: TGTGCCAGCAGCCACGACCCTAGCGGGAACTACGAGCAGTACTTC
CDR3aa: CASSHDPSGNYEQYF

d_gene: TRBD2
v_gene: TRBV28
j_gene: TRBJ2-3
abundance: -
CDR3nt: TGTGCCAGCAGTCCCCATCAGGCTAGCGGGAGGGACCGTAACCCAGATACGCAGTATTTT
CDR3aa: CASSPHQASGRDRNPDTQYF

d_gene: -
v_gene: TRBV11-2
j_gene: TRBJ2-1
abundance: once
CDR3nt: TGTGCCAGCAGCAGGGGGGGCCCCTACAATGAGCAGTTCTTC
CDR3aa: CASSRGGPYNEQFF

d_gene: TRBD2
v_gene: TRBV3-1/TRBV3-2
j_gene: TRBJ2-1
abundance: -
CDR3nt: TGTGCCAGCAGCCAAACCGGGACTAGTGCGAATGAGCAGTTCTTC
CDR3aa: CASSQTGTSANEQFF

d_gene: TRBD2
v_gene: TRBV27
j_gene: TRBJ2-7
abundance: -
CDR3nt: TGTGCCAGCAGTTTCGGACTAGCGGGGAACGAGCAGTACTTC
CDR3aa: CASSFGLAGNEQYF

d_gene: -
v_gene: TRBV6-5
j_gene: TRBJ2-2
abundance: once
CDR3nt: TGTGCCAGCAGTTACGGTCAGGGGAACGAGGAGCTGTTTTTT
CDR3aa: CASSYGQGNEELFF

d_gene: -
v_gene: TRBV3-1/TRBV3-2
j_gene: TRBJ2-7
abundance: -
CDR3nt: TGTGCCAGCAGCCCCGGGACTCCCATCTACGAGCAGTACTTC
CDR3aa: CASSPGTPIYEQYF

d_gene: TRBD1
v_gene: TRBV27
j_gene: TRBJ1-1
abundance: -
CDR3nt: TGTGCCAGCAGTTCCTACAGGGGCCAAGGCACTGAAGCTTTCTTT
CDR3aa: CASSSYRGQGTEAFF

d_gene: -
v_gene: TRBV3-1/TRBV3-2
j_gene: TRBJ1-4
abundance: -
CDR3nt: TGTGCCAGCAGCCAAGCGGGCGGGGAAGAGGGTGAAAAACTGTTTTTT
CDR3aa: CASSQAGGEEGEKLFF

d_gene: -
v_gene: TRBV3-1/TRBV3-2
j_gene: TRBJ2-7
abundance: once
CDR3nt: TGTGCCAGCAGCCAAGGAGTTGGGGACACCGCCTACGAGCAGTACTTC
CDR3aa: CASSQGVGDTAYEQYF

d_gene: -
v_gene: TRBV11-2
j_gene: TRBJ1-2
abundance: -
CDR3nt: TGTGCCAGCAGCTTAAACTCGGACTATGGCTACACCTTC
CDR3aa: CASSLNSDYGYTF

d_gene: -
v_gene: TRBV14
j_gene: TRBJ2-1
abundance: -
CDR3nt: TGTGCCAGCAGCCAAGGTCGCGGGAACCCCTACTACAATGAGCAGTTCTTC
CDR3aa: CASSQGRGNPYYNEQFF

d_gene: TRBD1
v_gene: TRBV28
j_gene: TRBJ1-5
abundance: -
CDR3nt: TGTGCCAGCCTGGACAGGGGGTATCAGCCCCAGCATTTT
CDR3aa: CASLDRGYQPQHF

d_gene: TRBD1
v_gene: TRBV11-2
j_gene: TRBJ2-7
abundance: -
CDR3nt: TGTGCCAGCAGCTTAGATCCGACAGGGGGAGACGAGCAGTACTTC
CDR3aa: CASSLDPTGGDEQYF

d_gene: TRBD1
v_gene: TRBV6-2/TRBV6-3
j_gene: TRBJ1-5
abundance: -
CDR3nt: TGTGCCAGCAGTTATTGGGGACAGGGGTCCCAGCCCCAGCATTTT
CDR3aa: CASSYWGQGSQPQHF

d_gene: -
v_gene: TRBV11-2
j_gene: TRBJ1-3
abundance: -
CDR3nt: TGTGCCAGCAGCTTTTCGGAGGGAAACACCATATATTTT
CDR3aa: CASSFSEGNTIYF

d_gene: -
v_gene: TRBV27
j_gene: TRBJ2-2
abundance: -
CDR3nt: TGTGCCAGCAGTCCGTCAGGGTCCGGGGAGCTGTTTTTT
CDR3aa: CASSPSGSGELFF

d_gene: -
v_gene: TRBV13
j_gene: TRBJ1-3
abundance: -
CDR3nt: TGTGCCAGCAGCTTGGGGCCCACCGACTCTGGAAACACCATATATTTT
CDR3aa: CASSLGPTDSGNTIYF

d_gene: -
v_gene: TRBV2
j_gene: TRBJ1-1
abundance: -
CDR3nt: TGTGCCACCACAAAACAGGGAGACACTGAAGCTTTCTTT
CDR3aa: CATTKQGDTEAFF

d_gene: TRBD1
v_gene: TRBV6-2/TRBV6-3
j_gene: TRBJ2-1
abundance: -
CDR3nt: TGTGCCAGCAGTTACTCGAGTAGCAGGGGGAATAATGAGCAGTTCTTC
CDR3aa: CASSYSSSRGNNEQFF

d_gene: TRBD2
v_gene: TRBV3-1/TRBV3-2
j_gene: TRBJ2-1
abundance: -
CDR3nt: TGTGCCAGCAGCCAAGAGGGACTAGCGGAGGACCAGTTCTTC
CDR3aa: CASSQEGLAEDQFF

d_gene: -
v_gene: TRBV2
j_gene: TRBJ1-2
abundance: -
CDR3nt: TGTGCCAGCATCCCGGATGGAGGGGCCTACTATGGCTACACCTTC
CDR3aa: CASIPDGGAYYGYTF

d_gene: TRBD2
v_gene: TRBV6-5
j_gene: TRBJ2-1
abundance: -
CDR3nt: TGTGCCAGCAGCTTAGCGGGATGGTACAATGAGCAGTTCTTC
CDR3aa: CASSLAGWYNEQFF

d_gene: -
v_gene: TRBV9
j_gene: TRBJ2-1
abundance: -
CDR3nt: TGTGCCAGCAGCGTCTTCGACATTTCCTACAATGAGCAGTTCTTC
CDR3aa: CASSVFDISYNEQFF

d_gene: TRBD2
v_gene: TRBV10-2
j_gene: TRBJ2-2
abundance: -
CDR3nt: TGCGCCAGCAGTTCCGGGAGCGGGGCCCTCTCCGGGGAGCTGTTTTTT
CDR3aa: CASSSGSGALSGELFF

d_gene: TRBD1
v_gene: TRBV2
j_gene: TRBJ2-7
abundance: -
CDR3nt: TGTGCCAGCAGTGAATTAATGGGACAGGGCAATCACGAGCAGTACTTC
CDR3aa: CASSELMGQGNHEQYF

d_gene: -
v_gene: TRBV5-1
j_gene: TRBJ2-1
abundance: few
CDR3nt: TGCGCCAGCAGCTTGAGGGGAGGCGATGAGCAGTTCTTC
CDR3aa: CASSLRGGDEQFF

d_gene: -
v_gene: TRBV18
j_gene: TRBJ1-5
abundance: -
CDR3nt: TGTGCCAGCTCACCGAGAGAGAATCAGCCCCAGCATTTT
CDR3aa: CASSPRENQPQHF

d_gene: TRBD1
v_gene: TRBV2
j_gene: TRBJ1-5
abundance: -
CDR3nt: TGTGCCAGCAGCGTACAGGGGGCCCCTCAGCCCCAGCATTTT
CDR3aa: CASSVQGAPQPQHF

d_gene: -
v_gene: TRBV19
j_gene: TRBJ2-6
abundance: -
CDR3nt: TGTGCCACCTCGGACTTGGAGGGGTCTGGGGCCAACGTCCTGACTTTC
CDR3aa: CATSDLEGSGANVLTF

d_gene: -
v_gene: TRBV9
j_gene: TRBJ1-1
abundance: -
CDR3nt: TGTGCCAGCAGCGTAGCTTTGGACTCTGGAGCTTTCTTT
CDR3aa: CASSVALDSGAFF